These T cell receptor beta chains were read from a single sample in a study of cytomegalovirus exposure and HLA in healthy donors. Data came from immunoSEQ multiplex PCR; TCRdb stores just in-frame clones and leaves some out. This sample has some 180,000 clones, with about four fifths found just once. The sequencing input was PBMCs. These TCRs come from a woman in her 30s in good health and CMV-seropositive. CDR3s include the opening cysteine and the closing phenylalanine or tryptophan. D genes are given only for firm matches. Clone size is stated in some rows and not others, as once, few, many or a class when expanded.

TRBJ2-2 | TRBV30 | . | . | TGTGCCGGCGGACAGCTCTTGGACACCGGGGAGCTGTTTTTT | CAGGQLLDTGELFF
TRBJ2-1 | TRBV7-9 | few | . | TGTGCCAGCAGCGAAGACAGGGAGCAGTTCTTC | CASSEDREQFF
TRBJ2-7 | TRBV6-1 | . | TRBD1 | TGTGCCAGCAGTGAAGGTAGTGGGACAGTCGTCTACGAGCAGTACTTC | CASSEGSGTVVYEQYF
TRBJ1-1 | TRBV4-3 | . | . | TGCGCCAGCAGCCAAGATGTGACACTCAGGGGCACTGAAGCTTTCTTT | CASSQDVTLRGTEAFF
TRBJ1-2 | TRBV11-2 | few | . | TGTGCCAGCAGCTTATTATGGCCAGAGGAATATGGCTACACCTTC | CASSLLWPEEYGYTF
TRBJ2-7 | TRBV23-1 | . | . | TGCGCCAGCAGTCAAGGAAATAGGACAGAAGTGTACGAGCAGTACTTC | CASSQGNRTEVYEQYF
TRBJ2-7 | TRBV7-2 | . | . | TGTGCCAGCAGCTCCGCCAGGGGCCCCTACGAGCAGTACTTC | CASSSARGPYEQYF
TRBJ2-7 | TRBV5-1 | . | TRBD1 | TGCGCCAGCAGCTTAGGTTCCACAGGGGTCTACGAGCAGTACTTC | CASSLGSTGVYEQYF
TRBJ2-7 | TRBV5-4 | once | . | TGTGCCAGCAGCGTGGCAGGTTTAACCTACGAGCAGTACTTC | CASSVAGLTYEQYF
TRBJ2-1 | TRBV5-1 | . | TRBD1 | TGCGCCAGCAGCACCCGACAGGGGCCCTACAATGAGCAGTTCTTC | CASSTRQGPYNEQFF
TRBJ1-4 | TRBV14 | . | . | TGTGCCAGCAGCCAAGATTGGAGCGGGGTAAATGAAAAACTGTTTTTT | CASSQDWSGVNEKLFF
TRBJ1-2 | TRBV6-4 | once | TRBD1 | TGTGCCAGCATCCCCGAGACAGGGTTCGGCTACACCTTC | CASIPETGFGYTF
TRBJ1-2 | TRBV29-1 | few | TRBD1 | TGCAGCGTTGAAGATGACAGGGGAGGAGGCTACACCTTC | CSVEDDRGGGYTF
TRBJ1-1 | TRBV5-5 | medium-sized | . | TGTGCCAGCAGCGTCCTACAAGGGGGGGCCCCTGAAGCTTTCTTT | CASSVLQGGAPEAFF
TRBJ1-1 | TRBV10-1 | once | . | TGCGCCAGCAGTGAGTCGGGGCAGGGAGGGACTGAAGCTTTCTTT | CASSESGQGGTEAFF
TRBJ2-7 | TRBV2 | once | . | TGTGCCAGCAGTGGGCACCAAAATTCCTACGAGCAGTACTTC | CASSGHQNSYEQYF
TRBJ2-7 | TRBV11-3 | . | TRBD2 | TGTGCCAGCAGCTTAAGACTAGCGGGAGTACCCGACGAGCAGTACTTC | CASSLRLAGVPDEQYF
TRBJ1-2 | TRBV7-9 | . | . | TGTGCCAGCAGCACCGCGAGGTTCCAGACCTATGGCTACACCTTC | CASSTARFQTYGYTF
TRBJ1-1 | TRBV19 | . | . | TGTGCCAGTAGTCTTGGGGGGGGTGAGGACACTGAAGCTTTCTTT | CASSLGGGEDTEAFF
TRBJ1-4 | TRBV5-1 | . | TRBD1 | TGCGCCAGCAGCCCCAGACAGGGGTCTAATGAAAAACTGTTTTTT | CASSPRQGSNEKLFF
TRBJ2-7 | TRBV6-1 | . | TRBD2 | TGTGCCAGCAGCCAGACTAGCGGGGGGCCGGCCGAGCAGTACTTC | CASSQTSGGPAEQYF
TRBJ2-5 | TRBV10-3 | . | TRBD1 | TGTGCCATCAGTGAGTCGGGACAGGGGGTCGGGGAGACCCAGTACTTC | CAISESGQGVGETQYF
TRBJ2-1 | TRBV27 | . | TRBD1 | TGTGCCAGCAGTGCCCGGAGACAGGGGAATGAGCAGTTCTTC | CASSARRQGNEQFF